This T cell receptor beta chain was sequenced during a study of blood T cell repertoires in COVID-19. Turning to the study itself: Sites across the United States, Italy and Spain contributed samples from acute and convalescent COVID-19. T cells, B-cell-depleted T cells, or PBMCs supplied cDNA or gDNA.

Per the authors' pipeline: Nucleated cell counts were estimated from reference gene primer amplification. Profiling relied on immunoSEQ multiplex PCR, and the TCRdb table lists in-frame clones only, not all of them. D and trimming come from the DNA, and the V and J calls and clone size come from that table. Of around 120,000 clones listed, over 55% are singletons. This clone showed up just a few times. Between the trimmed V and J ends, which lost 1 base and 7 bases, there was a span of 18 bases. CDR3 length: 17 residues. The V gene's germline CDR1 is SGHDT and CDR2 YYEEEE. The sequence was obtained from a woman between 65 and 79 years old with acute or convalescent COVID-19. Sequencing input: peripheral blood. The genes are TRBV5-6 and TRBJ1-6; D possibly corresponds to TRBD1 (6 bases). CDR3 DNA: TGTGCCAGCAGCTTGCTCGCAGGGGCCCTGTTGAATTCACCCCTCCACTTT. Translation: CASSLLAGALLNSPLHF.